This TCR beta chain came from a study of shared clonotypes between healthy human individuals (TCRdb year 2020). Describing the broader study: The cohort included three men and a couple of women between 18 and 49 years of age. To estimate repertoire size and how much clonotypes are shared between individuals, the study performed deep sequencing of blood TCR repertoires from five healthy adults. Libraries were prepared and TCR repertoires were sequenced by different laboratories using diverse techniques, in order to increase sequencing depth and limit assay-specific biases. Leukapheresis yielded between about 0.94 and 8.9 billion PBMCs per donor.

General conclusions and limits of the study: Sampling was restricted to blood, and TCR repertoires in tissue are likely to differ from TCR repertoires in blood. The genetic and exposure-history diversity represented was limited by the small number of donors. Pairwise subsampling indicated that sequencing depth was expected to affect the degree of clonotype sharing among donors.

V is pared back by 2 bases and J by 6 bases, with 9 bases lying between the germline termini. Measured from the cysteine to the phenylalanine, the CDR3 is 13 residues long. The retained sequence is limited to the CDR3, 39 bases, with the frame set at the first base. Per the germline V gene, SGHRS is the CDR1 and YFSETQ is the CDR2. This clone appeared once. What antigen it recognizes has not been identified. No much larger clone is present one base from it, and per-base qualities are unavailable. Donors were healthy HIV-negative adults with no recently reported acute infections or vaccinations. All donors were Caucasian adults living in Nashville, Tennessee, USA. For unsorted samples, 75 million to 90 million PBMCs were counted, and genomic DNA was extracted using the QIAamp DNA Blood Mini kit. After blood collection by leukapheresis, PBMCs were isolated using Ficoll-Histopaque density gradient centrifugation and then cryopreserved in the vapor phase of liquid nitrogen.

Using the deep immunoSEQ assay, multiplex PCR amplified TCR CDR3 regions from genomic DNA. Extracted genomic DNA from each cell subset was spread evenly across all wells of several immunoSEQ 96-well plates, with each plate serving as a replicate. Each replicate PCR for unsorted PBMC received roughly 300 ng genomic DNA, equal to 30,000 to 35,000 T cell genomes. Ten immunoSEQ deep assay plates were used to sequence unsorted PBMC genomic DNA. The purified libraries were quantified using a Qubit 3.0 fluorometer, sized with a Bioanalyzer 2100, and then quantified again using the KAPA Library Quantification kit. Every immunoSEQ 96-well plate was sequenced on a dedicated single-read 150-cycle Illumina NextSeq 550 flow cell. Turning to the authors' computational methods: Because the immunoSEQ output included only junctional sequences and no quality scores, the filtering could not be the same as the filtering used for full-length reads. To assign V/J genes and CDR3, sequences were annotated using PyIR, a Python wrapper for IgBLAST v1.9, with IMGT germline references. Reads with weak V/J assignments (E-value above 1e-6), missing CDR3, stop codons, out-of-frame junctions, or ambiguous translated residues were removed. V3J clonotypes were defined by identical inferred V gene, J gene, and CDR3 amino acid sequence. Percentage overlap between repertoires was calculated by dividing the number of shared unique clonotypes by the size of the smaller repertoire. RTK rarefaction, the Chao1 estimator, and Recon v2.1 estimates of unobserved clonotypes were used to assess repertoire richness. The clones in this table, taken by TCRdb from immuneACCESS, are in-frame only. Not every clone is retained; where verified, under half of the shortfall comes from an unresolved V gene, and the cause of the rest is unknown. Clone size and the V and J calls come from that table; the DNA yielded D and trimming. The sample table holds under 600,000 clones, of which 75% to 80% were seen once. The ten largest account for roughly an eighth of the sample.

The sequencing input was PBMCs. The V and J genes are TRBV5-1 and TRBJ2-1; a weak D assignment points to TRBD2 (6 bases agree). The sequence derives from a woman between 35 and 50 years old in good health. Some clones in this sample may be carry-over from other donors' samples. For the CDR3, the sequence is CASSLLGSNEQFF. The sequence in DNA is TGCGCCAGCAGCTTACTCGGGAGCAATGAGCAGTTCTTC.